This T cell receptor (beta chain) was recovered during a study of cytomegalovirus exposure and HLA in healthy donors. Worth noting for this clone: Its antigen is as yet unknown.

PCR used 60 Vbeta primers and 13 Jbeta primers. The protocol was immunoSEQ multiplex PCR, while the TCRdb copy is restricted to in-frame clones and leaves out a portion. The sample yields roughly 150,000 clones, over 80% seen once. Regarding donors, all were healthy bone marrow donors. At collection, donors were nominally healthy, but unrecorded immune exposures were probable. V was pared by 1 base and J by 3 bases, with 12 bases between. CDR1 is SGHAT, CDR2 FQDESV, per germline (reference sequence). The CDR3 has 16 residues. Study-wide findings and caveats: Most subjects had HLA-A and HLA-B alleles reportedly predicted accurately by TCR beta sequences.

The receptor's source is a boy between 2 and 10 years old in good health and CMV-seronegative. The sequenced material came from PBMCs. The genes are TRBV11-1 and TRBJ2-2; no reliable D call. CDR3 residues: CASSLGSRWDTGELFF. The CDR3 nucleotides read TGTGCCAGCAGCTTAGGTTCCAGGTGGGACACCGGGGAGCTGTTTTTT.